This T cell receptor beta chain was sequenced in a study of blood T cell repertoires in COVID-19. Study as a whole: Spain, Italy and the United States supplied samples that represented acute and convalescent COVID-19. Sources were T cells, B-cell-depleted T cells, or PBMCs; the material itself was cDNA or gDNA.

Authors' analysis steps: Cell counts per sample came from amplifying reference gene primers. Produced via immunoSEQ multiplex PCR; TCRdb's table is partial and in-frame only. The V and J calls and clone size are taken from that table; D and trimming were inferred from the DNA. This sample has a few hundred thousand clones, with 80% to 90% found just once. Enrolment of Seattle patients took place during active infection, and they were followed longitudinally. Sequencing was performed on peripheral blood. This TCR was recovered from a woman in her twenties or thirties with COVID-19, enrolled during active disease.

CDR3 sequence reads: CASSPDRRPYGYTF. As DNA, the CDR3 is TGTGCCAGTAGTCCAGACAGGAGACCCTATGGCTACACCTTC. The chain recombines TRBV19 with TRBJ1-2, with D possibly TRBD1 on 6 matching bases. There are 14 residues in the CDR3. Trimming took 5 bases from V and 4 from J, leaving 14 bases between them. Germline lookup yields CDR1 LNHDA and CDR2 SQIVND (reference sequence).